This TCR beta chain originates from a study of Ad26.COV2.S vaccination and SARS-CoV-2 variants. Study-level findings and limits: The placebo group had lower spike-specific TCR breadth than the vaccine recipients did. Analyses of TCR breadth and depth may have underestimated total T cell responses.

With regard to this clone: Its antigen is undetermined.

The treatment denotes: roughly 20 received Ad26.COV2.S at low or high dose, single or two shots; roughly five received placebo; per-sample allocation not given. Sampling was performed 63 days after the first vaccine or placebo injection. Germline lookup yields CDR1 LNHDA and CDR2 SQIVND (reference sequence). CDR3 length: 13 residues. V was clipped by 10 bases and J by 2 bases, with 13 bases between them. Profiled with immunoSEQ multiplex PCR; TCRdb holds only in-frame clones, not every one. This table holds around 350,000 clones, roughly 85% found once. This specimen was peripheral blood, taken in a trial of Ad26.COV2.S vaccine versus placebo. This clonotype was sampled from a person aged 18 to 65 who received the Ad26.COV2.S COVID-19 vaccine or a placebo. The chain carries TRBV19 and TRBJ2-3; D not resolved. The CDR3 DNA reads TGTGCCACCAAGTCGGGTGCCACAGATACGCAGTATTTT. Protein sequence: CATKSGATDTQYF.